The sequence of this TCR beta chain was determined in a study of cytomegalovirus exposure and HLA in healthy donors. Study overall: Unique TCR beta sequences numbering 120 million or so came from around 180 million T cells in an earlier analysis.

General observations from the study: Later genetic work tied a missense DCLRE1C variant to beta-chain V and J trimming. Analysis was performed later, and it showed HLA-associated TCR beta chains to be more clonally expanded than equally common others.

A note on this clone: The target antigen is unknown.

The primer mix had 60 Vbeta and 13 Jbeta primers. Profiled with immunoSEQ multiplex PCR; TCRdb holds only in-frame clones, not every one. The sample records about 110,000 clones, roughly 70% being singletons. The sequence derives from a man in his forties in good health and CMV-seropositive. The sequenced material came from PBMCs.

The DNA of the CDR3 is TGTGCCTGGAACCGCCAAGGGAGGGAAGCTTTCTTT. Translation: CAWNRQGREAFF. V gene TRBV30 combines with J gene TRBJ1-1; no reliable D call. The CDR3 spans 12 residues. The ends were cut back, 4 bases at V and 8 bases at J, with 14 bases in the middle. Germline V gene sequence: CDR1 GTSNPN, CDR2 SVGIG (reference sequence).